The present TCR beta chain was sequenced within a study of T cell changes during pregnancy in multiple sclerosis. This CDR3 spans 13 amino acids. Between the trimmed V and J ends, which lost 1 base and 6 bases, there was a span of 7 bases. Per the germline V gene, CDR1 is SEHNR and CDR2 is FQNEAQ (reference sequence). Sequencing used immunoSEQ multiplex PCR; TCRdb keeps in-frame clones, though not all of them. The data show some 20,000 clones, more than 70% seen once. The specimen was CD4+ T cells from peripheral blood mononuclear cells, collected in the first trimester of pregnancy. The V gene is TRBV7-9, the J gene TRBJ2-1; D is unresolved. The receptor was isolated from a female donor in good health, enrolled as a control in a pregnancy study. For the CDR3, the DNA is TGTGCCAGCAGCTTAGTCACGGTCAATGAGCAGTTCTTC. Its translation: CASSLVTVNEQFF.